Each of the 24 T cell receptor beta chains below was sequenced from the same sample in a study of vaccination effects on CD4 cells after COVID-19. No cognate antigen is known for these TCRs. CD4+ T cells specific for antigen were expanded with viral peptide pools by the ViraFEST assay before sequencing. Subsequent to 10 days of culture, CD4+ T cells were isolated. Either the mRNA-1273 or the BNT162b2 vaccine was given to participants as two doses. Here immunoSEQ multiplex PCR was the method, and the copy in TCRdb shows in-frame clones only, minus some. Of 25,000 to 35,000 clones listed, over 80% are singletons. Material: CD4+ T cells from PBMCs cultured with SARS-CoV-2 spike peptides, obtained after COVID-19 vaccination. These receptors originate from a human donor who received a COVID-19 vaccine. Some clones in this sample may be carry-over from other donors' samples.

This clone came up a few times. This chain links TRBV9 with TRBJ1-1; D is uncertain. V was cut by 0 bases and J by 1 base, with 10 bases left in between. Germline V CDR1 and CDR2: SGDLS, YYNGEE. The CDR3 has 15 amino acids. The CDR3 loop reads CASSVALMGNTEAFF. The CDR3 DNA sequence: TGTGCCAGCAGCGTAGCTCTTATGGGGAACACTGAAGCTTTCTTT. The full variable domain, its missing parts supplied by reference TRBV9 and TRBJ1-1, is DSGVTQTPKHLITATGQRVTLRCSPRSGDLSVYWYQQSLDQGLQFLIQYYNGEERAKGNILERFSAQQFPDLHSELNLSSLELGDSALYFCASSVALMGNTEAFFGQGTRLTVV.

The CDR3 DNA reads as TGCGCCAGCAGCCCAGCCGGGATACACGAGGGAGAGACCCAGTACTTC. Amino acids: CASSPAGIHEGETQYF. The genes are TRBV5-1 and TRBJ2-5; perhaps TRBD2 as D (5 bases). CDR3 length: 16 amino acids. V was trimmed by 4 bases and J by 4 bases, leaving 20 bases between them. Germline assignment: CDR1 SGHRS and CDR2 YFSETQ.

Written as DNA, the CDR3 is TGCGCCAGCAGCCCCTCCCCCAGCTGGGACTTGAACACTGAAGCTTTCTTT. It is translated as CASSPSPSWDLNTEAFF. The J gene is TRBJ1-1, the V gene TRBV4-1, with D possibly TRBD1 on 5 matching bases. Trimming shortened V by 4 bases and J by 0 bases, and 18 bases separated the two germline ends. Germline assignment: CDR1 MGHRA and CDR2 YSYEKL. CDR3 length: 17 amino acids.

The chain carries TRBV27 and TRBJ2-1; 8 bases agree with TRBD2. Germline CDR1 is MNHEY and CDR2 is SMNVEV (reference sequence). V was clipped by 3 bases and J by 9 bases; unmatched bases: 13. The length of the CDR3 is 16 residues. The CDR3 bases are TGTGCCAGCAGTTTCCCGGGACTAGTGATCGACAGTGAGCAGTTCTTC. Translated: CASSFPGLVIDSEQFF.

This clone appeared a single time. This chain connects TRBV5-6 to TRBJ1-1; no definite D call. The V gene's germline CDR1 is SGHDT and CDR2 YYEEEE. CDR3 length equals 14 residues. Trimming stripped 2 bases from V and 0 bases from J, with 8 bases between. CDR3 DNA sequence: TGTGCCAGCAGCTTAAGAGGGTTGAACACTGAAGCTTTCTTT. This gives the protein CASSLRGLNTEAFF.

The chain employs TRBV2 and TRBJ2-2; TRBD1 aligns across 7 bases. The germline V gene encodes CDR1 SNHLY and CDR2 FYNNEI. Germline trimming cut 8 bases from V and 5 bases from J; bases unmatched to any gene: 11. The CDR3 consists of 15 residues. The CDR3 here is CASRIQGTLTGELFF. CDR3 nucleotide sequence: TGTGCCAGCCGAATACAGGGGACACTTACCGGGGAGCTGTTTTTT.

This chain links TRBV23-1 with TRBJ2-7, with 7 bases that match TRBD2. TRBV23-1 is reported as an ORF; its role is uncertain. The CDR3 has 13 residues. The trim removed 4 bases at V and 2 bases at J, leaving 2 bases unmatched. The CDR3 spells CASSREGTYEQYV. DNA for the CDR3: TGCGCCAGCAGTCGGGAGGGAACCTACGAGCAGTACGTC.

The V and J genes are TRBV5-1 and TRBJ1-1; D gene uncertain. Germline V gene data show CDR1 as SGHRS and CDR2 as YFSETQ. V was trimmed by 4 bases and J by 0 bases, leaving 7 bases between them. The CDR3 is made up of 13 amino acids. CDR3 bases: TGCGCCAGCAGCACCGGAATGAACACTGAAGCTTTCTTT. Its translation is CASSTGMNTEAFF.

Written as DNA, the CDR3 is TGTGCCAGCTCACCAACAGGGTTCGAGCAGTACGTC. Amino acid sequence: CASSPTGFEQYV. The chain has TRBV18 and TRBJ2-7; a weak D match, TRBD1 (6 bases). Germline V gene lookup returns CDR1 KGHSH and CDR2 LQKENI. CDR3 length: 12 residues. V was clipped by 2 bases and J by 6 bases, with 8 bases between them.

This clone is a singleton in its sample. The chain uses TRBV30 and TRBJ1-1, with 7 positions matching TRBD1. CDR1 and CDR2 from the germline V gene are GTSNPN and SVGIG (reference sequence). The V gene end was trimmed by 7 bases and the J gene end by 7 bases; junction bases not matched to a gene: 15. The CDR3 totals 14 residues. Here the CDR3 reads CAYTPGVGGFEAFF. The DNA of the CDR3 is TGTGCCTATACCCCCGGGGTAGGGGGCTTTGAAGCTTTCTTT.

This chain joins TRBV5-1 and TRBJ2-2; 11 bases map to TRBD2. This CDR3 spans 16 amino acids. CDR1 and CDR2 (germline): SGHRS, YFSETQ. Trimming removed 4 bases from V and 4 bases from J; junction bases left unmatched: 6. The CDR3 coding sequence is TGCGCCAGCAGCACCCTAGCGGGGGGCCTCACCGGGGAGCTGTTTTTT. Its translation is CASSTLAGGLTGELFF.

This rearrangement joins TRBV6-6 to TRBJ1-1; D is possibly TRBD1 (6 bases). The CDR3 is 13 residues long. V dropped 7 bases and J dropped 4 bases, with 13 bases sitting between them. CDR1 and CDR2 from the germline V gene are MNHNY and SVGAGI (reference sequence). The CDR3 loop is CASNPTGGTEAFF. Here the CDR3 DNA reads TGTGCCAGCAACCCGACAGGCGGCACTGAAGCTTTCTTT.

This rearrangement joins TRBV6-5 to TRBJ1-6; the D gene is possibly TRBD1 (5 bases). From germline, CDR1 is MNHEY and CDR2 SVGAGI. Trimming removed 7 bases at V and 6 bases at J, with 13 bases between. The CDR3 runs 14 residues. In DNA form, the CDR3 reads TGTGCCAGCATCGAGGGACGGTCTAATTCACCCCTCCACTTT. This translates into CASIEGRSNSPLHF.

This chain links TRBV19 with TRBJ1-2, with no clear D. The V end was cut by 3 bases, the J end by 2 bases, with 7 bases between. In germline, CDR1 is LNHDA, CDR2 SQIVND (reference sequence). The CDR3 contains 13 residues. CDR3 sequence (DNA): TGTGCCAGTAGTATGTATGGGAACTATGGCTACACCTTC. It is translated as CASSMYGNYGYTF.

This clone showed up just once. The gene calls are TRBV3-1 (or the pseudogene TRBV3-2) and TRBJ2-3; 9 bases map to TRBD2. The CDR3 covers 15 residues. V lost 1 base and J lost 6; bases outside the gene matches: 5. The V gene's germline CDR1 is LGHDT and CDR2 YNNKEL (reference sequence). In nucleotides, the CDR3 is TGTGCCAGCAGCCAAGTGGTAGCGGGAGTGGATACGCAGTATTTT. Translating gives CASSQVVAGVDTQYF.

CDR3 nucleotides: TGTGCCAGCAGCGAACTTCCGGGGGAGCAGTTCTTC. It specifies CASSELPGEQFF. This chain uses TRBV9 with TRBJ2-1; possibly TRBD2 for D (5 bases). V lost 3 bases and J lost 10, with 11 bases in between. In germline, CDR1 is SGDLS, CDR2 YYNGEE. This CDR3 region has 12 residues.

The V and J genes are TRBV5-4 and TRBJ1-1, with unresolved D. The V gene lost 0 bases and the J gene lost 1 base, with 4 bases spanning the gap. The CDR3 covers 13 residues. Germline V gene lookup returns CDR1 SGHNT and CDR2 YYREEE (reference sequence). CDR3 DNA: TGTGCCAGCAGCTTGGACACGAACACTGAAGCTTTCTTT. Amino acids: CASSLDTNTEAFF.

V is TRBV6-6 and J is TRBJ1-5; D gene ambiguous. V lost 4 bases, J lost 4 bases, and 17 bases lay in between. The germline CDR1 and CDR2 sequences are MNHNY and SVGAGI (reference sequence). This CDR3 is 16 amino acids long. CDR3 sequence: CASSSGRSGRNQPQHF. The DNA for the CDR3 is TGTGCCAGCAGTTCCGGAAGATCGGGAAGAAATCAGCCCCAGCATTTT.

Only a few counts were recorded for this clone. This chain connects TRBV2 to TRBJ1-1; a possible D gene is TRBD1 (5 bases). V was pared by 4 bases and J by 2 bases, with 14 bases between. This CDR3 is 15 amino acids long. Germline-derived CDR1 and CDR2 are SNHLY and FYNNEI. The CDR3 DNA reads TGTGCCAGCAGTGTGGGGGAGGTGATCAACACTGAAGCTTTCTTT. It encodes CASSVGEVINTEAFF.

The chain couples TRBV5-6 to TRBJ2-5, with 8 bases fitting TRBD1. This CDR3 spans 13 amino acids. From germline, CDR1 is SGHDT and CDR2 YYEEEE. The junction had 3 bases not matched to a gene; V was cut back by 6 bases and J by 2 bases. The CDR3 DNA sequence: TGTGCCAGCAAATGGACAGGGCAAGAGACCCAGTACTTC. Its protein is CASKWTGQETQYF.

The gene calls are TRBV7-8 and TRBJ2-6; perhaps TRBD1 as D (6 bases). The CDR3 contains 17 residues. Germline loops: CDR1 SGHVS, CDR2 FQNEAQ. With 0 bases removed from V and 0 bases from J, the gap between germline ends came to 9 bases. The CDR3 is CASSLAGALSGANVLTF. CDR3 coding DNA: TGTGCCAGCAGCTTAGCGGGGGCCCTCTCTGGGGCCAACGTCCTGACTTTC.

This chain connects TRBV11-2 to TRBJ1-2, with a possible D match to TRBD1 (5 bases). The CDR3 runs 16 residues. CDR1 is SGHAT, CDR2 FQNNGV, per germline. The V end was cut by 0 bases, the J end by 2 bases, with 13 bases between. CDR3 amino acids: CASSLDLGRKNYGYTF. In DNA, the CDR3 is TGTGCCAGCAGCTTAGACCTGGGGCGGAAAAACTATGGCTACACCTTC.

The rearrangement joins TRBV12-5 to TRBJ1-5, with TRBD1 as a possible D gene (5 bases). Germline V lookup: CDR1 LGHNT, CDR2 FRNRAP. This CDR3 has 14 residues. The V end was cut by 6 bases, the J end by 0 bases, with 9 bases between. The CDR3 loop reads CASGRDPSNQPQHF. The CDR3 DNA reads as TGTGCTAGTGGCCGGGACCCTAGCAATCAGCCCCAGCATTTT.

The rearrangement links TRBV30 to TRBJ2-1; 9 bases map to TRBD1. The trim removed 3 bases at V and 3 bases at J, leaving 6 bases unmatched. The CDR3 covers 15 residues. The germline V gene encodes CDR1 GTSNPN and CDR2 SVGIG (reference sequence). This CDR3 is CAWRNRDRVYNEQFF. The CDR3 bases are TGTGCCTGGAGGAACCGGGACAGGGTCTACAATGAGCAGTTCTTC. Complete variable domain (other parts from reference TRBV30 and TRBJ2-1): SQTIHQWPATLVQPVGSPLSLECTVEGTSNPNLYWYRQAAGRGLQLLFYSVGIGQISSEVPQNLSASRPQDRQFILSSKKLLLSDSGFYLCAWRNRDRVYNEQFFGPGTRLTVL.